These 11 T cell receptor beta chains were sequenced from one sample in a study of prognosis after radiotherapy for stage I lung cancer. Two-round multiplex PCR amplified TCR beta CDR3 from genomic DNA. Primers were specific to each TRBV and TRBJ gene in first-round PCR. Each CDR3 protein gets one entry after TCRdb re-called the multiplex PCR reads with MiXCR. The table lists about 31,000 distinct CDR3 sequences, under 35% of them singletons. Sequences were derived from PBMCs, sampled before or after stereotactic body radiation therapy (not recorded which). Source of these receptors: a donor over 45 with non-small cell lung cancer.

Comments on this clonotype: Possible read error: a much larger clone is one base away. This chain connects TRBV28 to TRBJ2-5; unclear D gene. CDR3 length: 16 residues. CDR1 MDHEN and CDR2 SYDVKM come from the germline V gene. Trimming stripped 7 bases from V and 5 bases from J, with 23 bases between. The CDR3 DNA follows: TGTGCCAGCACCCCTTCCAGTGGCGCCCGAGGTGAGACCCAGTACTTC. Its protein is CASTPSSGARGETQYF. Together with reference TRBV28 and TRBJ2-5, the CDR3 gives the full variable domain: DVKVTQSSRYLVKRTGEKVFLECVQDMDHENMFWYRQDPGLGLRLIYFSYDVKMKEKGDIPEGYSVSREKKERFSLILESASTNQTSMYLCASTPSSGARGETQYFGPGTRLLVL.

Worth noting for this clonotype: With a much larger clone just one base away, this may be a read error. The chain combines TRBV7-2 with TRBJ1-1; the D gene is possibly TRBD1 (5 bases). The CDR3 extends over 14 amino acids. With 5 bases removed from V and 1 base from J, the gap between germline ends came to 11 bases. The germline CDR1 and CDR2 sequences are SGHTA and FQGNSA. The DNA of the CDR3 is TGTGCCAGCAGCCGCCGGACAAGGAACACTGAAGCTTTCTTT. Protein product: CASSRRTRNTEAFF.

V and J are TRBV7-3 and TRBJ2-2; no definite D call. In germline, CDR1 is SGHTA, CDR2 FQGTGA. Between the trimmed V and J ends, which lost 3 bases and 2 bases, there was a span of 4 bases. The CDR3 has 13 residues. CDR3 nucleotides: TGTGCCAGCAGCTTCTCTAACACCGGGGAGCTGTTTTTT. Protein sequence: CASSFSNTGELFF.

The J gene is TRBJ2-4, the V gene TRBV20-1; weak D call: TRBD2 (5 bases). The ends were cut back, 0 bases at V and 1 base at J, with 10 bases in the middle. Germline V gene lookup returns CDR1 DFQATT and CDR2 SNEGSKA (reference sequence). There are 15 residues in the CDR3. The CDR3 nucleotides read TGCAGTGCTAGAGATTCGAGGAGGGCCAAAAACATTCAGTACTTC. This sequence encodes CSARDSRRAKNIQYF.

Note on this clonotype: A read error is possible here, since a much larger clone lies one base away. The chain is built from TRBV20-1 and TRBJ2-5; possibly TRBD1 for D (5 bases). Germline CDR1 reads DFQATT; CDR2 reads SNEGSKA (reference sequence). The V gene lost 5 bases and the J gene lost 3 bases, with 16 bases spanning the gap. The CDR3 runs to 14 residues. The CDR3 DNA sequence: TGCAGTGCTTTCCCCAGGGTCGGTAAAGAGACCCAGTACTTC. It yields the protein CSAFPRVGKETQYF.

There are many counts of this clonotype. The V and J genes are TRBV5-6 and TRBJ1-5, with 7 bases aligning to TRBD1. V lost 4 bases, J lost 6 bases, and 7 bases stayed unmatched. CDR1 is SGHDT, CDR2 YYEEEE, per germline. The CDR3 runs to 14 residues. The CDR3 sequence: CASSRTGVGQPQHF. The CDR3 nucleotides read TGTGCCAGCAGCCGCACAGGGGTCGGTCAGCCCCAGCATTTT.

At least ten counts were recorded for this clonotype. The chain recombines TRBV19 with TRBJ2-5; no reliable D call. Trimming shortened V by 4 bases and J by 5 bases, and 17 bases separated the two germline ends. This CDR3 has 15 amino acids. Germline V gene lookup returns CDR1 LNHDA and CDR2 SQIVND (reference sequence). Here the CDR3 reads CASSTDVAPRETQYF. The CDR3 region has the DNA TGTGCCAGTAGTACAGACGTGGCCCCGAGGGAGACCCAGTACTTC. The full variable domain, in which reference TRBV19 and TRBJ2-5 provide the parts outside the CDR3, is DGGITQSPKYLFRKEGQNVTLSCEQNLNHDAMYWYRQDPGQGLRLIYYSQIVNDFQKGDIAEGYSVSREKKESFPLTVTSAQKNPTAFYLCASSTDVAPRETQYFGPGTRLLVL.

As regards this clonotype: An end of the junction differs from the germline gene, which may be a read error. CDR3 sequence reads: CASSFRSWGPRRSYNSSLHF. The CDR3 bases are TGTGCCAGCAGTTTCAGATCGTGGGGGCCGAGGAGATCCTATAATTCATCCCTCCACTTT. The rearrangement joins TRBV12-3 or TRBV12-4 to TRBJ1-6; a weak D match, TRBD1 (6 bases). There are 20 residues in the CDR3.

The table lists this clonotype with many counts. The J gene is TRBJ2-1, the V gene TRBV15; D gene unclear. CDR3 length: 13 residues. V was trimmed by 3 bases and J by 8 bases, leaving 11 bases between them. Germline values: CDR1 LNHNV, CDR2 YYDKDF (reference sequence). In DNA form, the CDR3 reads TGTGCCACCAGCAGTCGAATCCAGGATGAGCAGTTCTTC. Protein sequence: CATSSRIQDEQFF.

This clonotype was observed at least ten times. This chain connects TRBV5-1 to TRBJ2-5, with TRBD1 as a possible D gene (6 bases). CDR3 length: 13 amino acids. The V and J ends lost 4 bases and 2 bases respectively, with 9 bases between them. In germline, CDR1 is SGHRS, CDR2 YFSETQ. The DNA of the CDR3 is TGCGCCAGCAGCGAGGGACAACAAGAGACCCAGTACTTC. This encodes CASSEGQQETQYF. The complete variable domain, with remaining parts taken from reference TRBV5-1 and TRBJ2-5, reads KAGVTQTPRYLIKTRGQQVTLSCSPISGHRSVSWYQQTPGQGLQFLFEYFSETQRNKGNFPGRFSGRQFSNSRSEMNVSTLELGDSALYLCASSEGQQETQYFGPGTRLLVL.

This clonotype has ten or more counts. The genes are TRBV24-1 and TRBJ2-2; no clear D gene. Germline V gene data show CDR1 as KGHDR and CDR2 as SFDVKD. V was clipped by 4 bases and J by 6 bases, with 8 bases between them. CDR3 length: 13 residues. The CDR3 loop is CATSEWPAGELFF. For the CDR3, the DNA is TGTGCCACCAGTGAGTGGCCTGCCGGGGAGCTGTTTTTT.